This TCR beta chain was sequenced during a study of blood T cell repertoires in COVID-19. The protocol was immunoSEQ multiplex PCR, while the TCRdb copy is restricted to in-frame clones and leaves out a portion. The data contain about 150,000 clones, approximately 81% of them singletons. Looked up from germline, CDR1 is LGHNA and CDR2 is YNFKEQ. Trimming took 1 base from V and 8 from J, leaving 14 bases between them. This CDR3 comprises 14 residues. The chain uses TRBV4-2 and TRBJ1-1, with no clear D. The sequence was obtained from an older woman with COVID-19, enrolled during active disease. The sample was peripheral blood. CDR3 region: CASSQADKPREAFF. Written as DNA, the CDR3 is TGTGCCAGCAGCCAAGCAGACAAGCCAAGGGAAGCTTTCTTT.